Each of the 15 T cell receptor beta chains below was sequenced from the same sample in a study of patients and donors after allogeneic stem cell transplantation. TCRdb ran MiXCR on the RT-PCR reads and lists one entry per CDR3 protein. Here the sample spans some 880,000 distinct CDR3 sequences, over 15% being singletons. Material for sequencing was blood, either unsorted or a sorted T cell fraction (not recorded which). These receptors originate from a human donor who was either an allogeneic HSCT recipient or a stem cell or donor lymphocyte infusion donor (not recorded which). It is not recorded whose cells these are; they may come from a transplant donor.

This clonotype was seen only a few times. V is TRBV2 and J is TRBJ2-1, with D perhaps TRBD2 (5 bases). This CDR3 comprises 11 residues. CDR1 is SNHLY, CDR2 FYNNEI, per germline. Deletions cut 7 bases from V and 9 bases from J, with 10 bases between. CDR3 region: CASNQGGEQFF. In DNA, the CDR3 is TGTGCCAGCAATCAAGGAGGTGAGCAGTTCTTC.

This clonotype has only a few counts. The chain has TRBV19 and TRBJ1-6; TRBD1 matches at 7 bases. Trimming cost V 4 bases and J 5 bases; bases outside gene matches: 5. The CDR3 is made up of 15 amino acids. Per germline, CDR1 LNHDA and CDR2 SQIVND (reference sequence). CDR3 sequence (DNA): TGTGCCAGTAGTAAGGACAGGAGGAATAATTCACCCCTCCACTTT. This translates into CASSKDRRNNSPLHF.

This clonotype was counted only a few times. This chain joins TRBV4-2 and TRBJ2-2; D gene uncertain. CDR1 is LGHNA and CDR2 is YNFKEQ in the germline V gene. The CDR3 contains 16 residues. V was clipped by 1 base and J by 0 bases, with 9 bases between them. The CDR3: CASSQGADTNTGELFF. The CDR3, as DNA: TGTGCCAGCAGCCAAGGGGCAGATACGAACACCGGGGAGCTGTTTTTT.

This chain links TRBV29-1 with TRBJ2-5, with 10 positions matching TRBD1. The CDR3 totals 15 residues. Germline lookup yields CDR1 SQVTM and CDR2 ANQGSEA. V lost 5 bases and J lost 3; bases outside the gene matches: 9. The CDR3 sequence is CSVRKPGQGKETQYF. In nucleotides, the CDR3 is TGCAGCGTTCGTAAGCCGGGACAGGGGAAAGAGACCCAGTACTTC.

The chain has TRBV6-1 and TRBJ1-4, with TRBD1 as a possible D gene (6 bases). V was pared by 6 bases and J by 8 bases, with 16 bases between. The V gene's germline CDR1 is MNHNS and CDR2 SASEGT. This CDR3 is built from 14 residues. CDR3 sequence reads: CASSRRAGDEKLFF. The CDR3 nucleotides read TGTGCCAGCAGCCGGCGGGCAGGGGACGAAAAACTGTTTTTT.

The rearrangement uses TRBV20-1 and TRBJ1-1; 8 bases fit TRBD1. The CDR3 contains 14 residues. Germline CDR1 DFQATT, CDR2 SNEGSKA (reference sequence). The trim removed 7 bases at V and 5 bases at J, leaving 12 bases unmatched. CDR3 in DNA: TGCAGTGGAAAAAGGACAGGGTTGACTACTGAAGCTTTCTTT. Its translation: CSGKRTGLTTEAFF.

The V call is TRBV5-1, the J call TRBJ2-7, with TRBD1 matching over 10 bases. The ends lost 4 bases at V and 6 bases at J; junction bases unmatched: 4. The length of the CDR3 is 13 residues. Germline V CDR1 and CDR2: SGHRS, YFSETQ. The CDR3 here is CASSRRTGGEQYF. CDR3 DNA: TGCGCCAGCAGCCGAAGGACAGGGGGCGAGCAGTACTTC.

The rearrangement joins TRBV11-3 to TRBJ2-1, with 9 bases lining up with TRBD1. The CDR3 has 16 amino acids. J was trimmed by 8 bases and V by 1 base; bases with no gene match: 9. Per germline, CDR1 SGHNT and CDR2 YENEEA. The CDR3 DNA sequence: TGTGCCAGCAGCTTAGCGTTCCGGGACAGGGTGCATGAGCAGTTCTTC. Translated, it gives CASSLAFRDRVHEQFF.

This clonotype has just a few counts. CDR3 residues: CASRAGSSGNTIYF. CDR3 nucleotide sequence: TGTGCCAGCAGGGCGGGGTCTTCGGGAAACACCATATATTTT. The V call is TRBV2, the J call TRBJ1-3; unclear D gene. The CDR3 has 14 amino acids. CDR1 and CDR2 from the germline V gene are SNHLY and FYNNEI. Trimming took off 6 bases at V and 4 bases at J, with 13 bases between the two ends.

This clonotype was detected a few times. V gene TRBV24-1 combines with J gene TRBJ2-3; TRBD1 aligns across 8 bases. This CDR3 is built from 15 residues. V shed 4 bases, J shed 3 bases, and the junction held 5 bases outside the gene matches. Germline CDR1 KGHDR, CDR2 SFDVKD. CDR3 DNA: TGTGCCACCAGTGAGGCTGGACAGGGAACAGATACGCAGTATTTT. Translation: CATSEAGQGTDTQYF.

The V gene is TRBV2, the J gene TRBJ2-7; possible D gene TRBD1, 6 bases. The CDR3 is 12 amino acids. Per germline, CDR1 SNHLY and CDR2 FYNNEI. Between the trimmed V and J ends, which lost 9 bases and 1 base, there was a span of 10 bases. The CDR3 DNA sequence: TGTGCCAGTTTACAGGGTTCCTACGAGCAGTACTTC. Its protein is CASLQGSYEQYF. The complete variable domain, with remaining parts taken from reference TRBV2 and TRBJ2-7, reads EPEVTQTPSHQVTQMGQEVILRCVPISNHLYFYWYRQILGQKVEFLVSFYNNEISEKSEIFDDQFSVERPDGSNFTLKIRSTKLEDSAMYFCASLQGSYEQYFGPGTRLTVT.

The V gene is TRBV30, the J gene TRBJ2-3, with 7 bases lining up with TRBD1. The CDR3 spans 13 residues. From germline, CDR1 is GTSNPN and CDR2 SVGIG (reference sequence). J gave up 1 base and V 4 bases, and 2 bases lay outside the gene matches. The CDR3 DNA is TGTGCCTGGAATACAGGGGGCACAGATACGCAGTATTTT. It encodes CAWNTGGTDTQYF.

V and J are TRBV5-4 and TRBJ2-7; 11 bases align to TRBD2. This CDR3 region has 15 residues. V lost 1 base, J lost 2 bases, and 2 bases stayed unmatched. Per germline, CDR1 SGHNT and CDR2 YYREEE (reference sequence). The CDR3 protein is CASSLTGLAAYEQYF. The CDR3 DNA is TGTGCCAGCAGCTTGACGGGACTAGCGGCCTACGAGCAGTACTTC.

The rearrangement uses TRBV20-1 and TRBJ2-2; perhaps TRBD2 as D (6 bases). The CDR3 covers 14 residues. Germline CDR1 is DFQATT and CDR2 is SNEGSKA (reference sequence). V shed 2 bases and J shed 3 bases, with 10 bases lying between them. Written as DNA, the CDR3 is TGCAGTGCTAGATCGGGACTCTACACCGGGGAGCTGTTTTTT. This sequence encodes CSARSGLYTGELFF.

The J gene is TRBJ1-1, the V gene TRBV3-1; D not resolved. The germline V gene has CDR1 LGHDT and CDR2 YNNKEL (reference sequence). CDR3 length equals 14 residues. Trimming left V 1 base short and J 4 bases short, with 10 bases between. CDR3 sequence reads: CASSQGPRGTEAFF. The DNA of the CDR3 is TGTGCCAGCAGCCAAGGCCCCCGGGGCACTGAAGCTTTCTTT.